What follows are 16 T cell receptor beta chains derived from one specimen sequenced in a study of OX40 agonist ivuxolimab in advanced cancers. The protocol was immunoSEQ multiplex PCR, while the TCRdb copy is restricted to in-frame clones and leaves out a portion. The profile shows roughly 67,000 clones, roughly 90% of them singletons. The starting material was CD4+ or CD8+ T cells sorted from blood, obtained in a trial of the OX40 agonist ivuxolimab. These receptors came from an adult with an advanced solid tumor such as melanoma, head and neck, liver or kidney cancer.

The rearrangement joins TRBV7-2 to TRBJ2-3, with D tentatively TRBD2 (7 bases). Germline V gives CDR1 SGHTA, CDR2 FQGNSA. V shed 1 base and J shed 2 bases, with 16 bases lying between them. The CDR3 sequence is 17 residues long. The CDR3 DNA sequence: TGTGCCAGCAGCTTAGTTTTGAGGGGGGGCCCCACAGATACGCAGTATTTT. It encodes CASSLVLRGGPTDTQYF.

This clone was counted only a few times. Other nucleotide sequences from this sample produce the same CDR3. This chain joins TRBV30 and TRBJ2-7; D gene uncertain. V lost 0 bases and J lost 0, with 0 bases in between. The CDR3 is 11 amino acids. Per the germline V gene, CDR1 is GTSNPN and CDR2 is SVGIG (reference sequence). CDR3 sequence (DNA): TGTGCCTGGAGTGTCTCCTACGAGCAGTACTTC. Its protein product is CAWSVSYEQYF.

The chain combines TRBV6-6 with TRBJ1-1; D uncertain. The CDR3 covers 14 residues. CDR1 is MNHNY, CDR2 SVGAGI, per germline (reference sequence). Trimming removed 0 bases at V and 4 bases at J, with 9 bases between. CDR3 DNA sequence: TGTGCCAGCAGTTACTCCGGGGTTTCCACTGAAGCTTTCTTT. Translation: CASSYSGVSTEAFF.

CDR3 region: CASKGQGAVAFF. In DNA form, the CDR3 reads TGTGCCAGCAAGGGTCAGGGGGCGGTAGCTTTCTTT. The chain uses TRBV6-5 and TRBJ1-1; 8 bases match TRBD1. Losses at the gene ends were 7 bases for V and 10 bases for J; bases not matched to a gene: 8. Germline V gene sequence: CDR1 MNHEY, CDR2 SVGAGI. The CDR3 consists of 12 residues.

The genes are TRBV29-1 and TRBJ2-7, with 8 bases matching TRBD1. V lost 4 bases and J lost 4; bases outside the gene matches: 3. The CDR3 has 12 residues. Germline CDR1 SQVTM, CDR2 ANQGSEA. In DNA, the CDR3 is TGCAGCGTTGGTCAGGGGGCTTACGAGCAGTACTTC. Protein sequence: CSVGQGAYEQYF.

The chain is built from TRBV10-2 and TRBJ2-5; 7 bases match TRBD2. Looked up from germline, CDR1 is WSHSY and CDR2 is SAAADI. The V gene end was trimmed by 6 bases and the J gene end by 6 bases; junction bases not matched to a gene: 7. The CDR3 has 13 residues. The chain's CDR3 is CASSAGLEQTQYF. DNA for the CDR3: TGCGCCAGCAGCGCAGGACTAGAGCAGACCCAGTACTTC.

The chain links TRBV19 to TRBJ1-5, with D uncertain. This CDR3 region has 14 residues. Trimming left V 1 base short and J 1 base short, with 5 bases between. CDR1 LNHDA and CDR2 SQIVND come from the germline V gene (reference sequence). CDR3 residues: CASSIVGSNQPQHF. The CDR3 DNA reads as TGTGCCAGTAGTATAGTAGGGAGCAATCAGCCCCAGCATTTT.

The chain recombines TRBV2 with TRBJ2-4; TRBD1 aligns across 9 bases. Germline V lookup: CDR1 SNHLY, CDR2 FYNNEI. CDR3 length: 16 amino acids. V was pared by 0 bases and J by 8 bases, with 8 bases of the junction left unmatched. The CDR3 DNA reads TGTGCCAGCAGTGAAGCGCTTAGGGACAGGGCATACATTCAGTACTTC. Its translation is CASSEALRDRAYIQYF.

The genes are TRBV7-8 and TRBJ1-2, with D maybe TRBD1 (5 bases). V was trimmed by 8 bases and J by 2 bases, leaving 9 bases between them. The CDR3 runs 12 residues. The germline gives CDR1 SGHVS, CDR2 FQNEAQ. The CDR3 DNA sequence: TGTGCCAGCGGTCGGGGGAACTATGGCTACACCTTC. Translating gives CASGRGNYGYTF.

This sequence joins TRBV6-1 and TRBJ2-5; D possibly corresponds to TRBD1 (6 bases). Per germline, CDR1 MNHNS and CDR2 SASEGT. Between the trimmed V and J ends, which lost 0 bases and 4 bases, there was a span of 9 bases. The CDR3 has 14 residues. CDR3 DNA sequence: TGTGCCAGCAGTGAAGCGGGGGCGGGAGAGACCCAGTACTTC. Its protein product is CASSEAGAGETQYF.

The chain combines TRBV12-2 with TRBJ2-1. TRBV12-2 is a pseudogene. The CDR3 is 11 residues long. This CDR3 reads CASRLGNEQFF. The CDR3 nucleotides read TGTGCAAGTCGGCTGGGTAATGAGCAGTTCTTC.

The chain's CDR3 is CASRVGLQETQYF. The CDR3 DNA is TGTGCCAGCAGAGTGGGGCTCCAAGAGACCCAGTACTTC. The chain combines TRBV6-9 with TRBJ2-5, with D tentatively TRBD1 (5 bases). The CDR3 is made up of 13 amino acids. V was clipped by 6 bases and J by 1 base, with 9 bases between them. Germline CDR1 MNHGY, CDR2 SVAAGI.

The chain combines TRBV6-1 with TRBJ2-1, with 7 bases that match TRBD1. This CDR3 comprises 14 residues. Per germline, CDR1 MNHNS and CDR2 SASEGT. J was trimmed by 4 bases and V by 7 bases; bases with no gene match: 7. DNA of the CDR3: TGTGCCAGCACGAGGGGGCGCGATTACAATGAGCAGTTCTTC. Translating it yields CASTRGRDYNEQFF.

This sequence joins TRBV5-1 and TRBJ2-2; D is unclear. Germline V gives CDR1 SGHRS, CDR2 YFSETQ. The CDR3 is 15 amino acids. Trimming stripped 0 bases from V and 1 base from J, with 7 bases between. The CDR3 region has the DNA TGCGCCAGCAGCTTGGCGGCCGTGAACACCGGGGAGCTGTTTTTT. Encoded protein: CASSLAAVNTGELFF.

V usage is TRBV10-1 and J usage is TRBJ1-2; D may be TRBD1 (5 bases). The CDR3 runs to 13 residues. The germline CDR1 and CDR2 sequences are WNHNN and SYGVQD (reference sequence). V was clipped by 5 bases and J by 3 bases, with 10 bases between them. CDR3: CASSRDLDYGYTF. The CDR3 DNA follows: TGCGCCAGCAGTCGGGACCTCGACTATGGCTACACCTTC.

V gene TRBV28 combines with J gene TRBJ1-1; D not resolved. Between the trimmed V and J ends, which lost 4 bases and 11 bases, there was a span of 11 bases. The CDR3 is 11 amino acids. Per germline, CDR1 MDHEN and CDR2 SYDVKM. The CDR3 region has the DNA TGTGCCAGCAGTTGGGCAGGATCGGCTTTCTTT. This sequence encodes CASSWAGSAFF.